This T cell receptor beta chain was recovered during a study of cytotoxic CD8 clonotypes in ibrutinib-treated CLL. Study-wide background: Across samples, productive templates numbered 255,043 and productive rearrangements reached 75,000 to 100,000 on average. Notes on the study in general: Public clonotypes (which were uncommon) either contracted or remained stable on treatment.

Deep sequencing aimed at 1 in 200,000 to 1 in 1 million T cells' resolution. Clones were sequenced by immunoSEQ multiplex PCR, and TCRdb holds only the in-frame ones, with some missing. Among about 14,000 clones listed, 52% were seen once. The V end was cut by 7 bases, the J end by 4 bases, with 19 bases between. The CDR3 has 15 residues. From germline, CDR1 is LNHDA and CDR2 SQIVND (reference sequence). In its sample, this clone was seen a few times. The antigen is not known. Sequencing used PBMCs, obtained at an approximately 23-month disease-progression time point, from a patient treated with ibrutinib. This rearrangement joins TRBV19 to TRBJ1-2, with D perhaps matching TRBD1 (5 bases). The TCR sequence derives from a human donor with chronic lymphocytic leukemia. CDR3 nucleotides: TGTGCCAGTAATAGTCCCGGGACGGGATTCTATGGCTACACCTTC. As protein: CASNSPGTGFYGYTF.